One and the same sample provided the 23 T cell receptor beta chains below, sequenced in a study of cytomegalovirus exposure and HLA in healthy donors. PCR involved 60 Vbeta and 13 Jbeta primers. Assay: immunoSEQ multiplex PCR; the TCRdb copy retains only in-frame clones and omits some. The table includes about 200,000 clones, 82% detected once. Input material: PBMCs. The receptors originated from a woman aged 45-65 years in good health and CMV-seropositive.

V and J are TRBV30 and TRBJ2-7; TRBD2 matches 11 bases. CDR3 length: 13 amino acids. Germline-derived CDR1 and CDR2 are GTSNPN and SVGIG (reference sequence). V lost 8 bases, J lost 0 bases, and 3 bases stayed unmatched. In DNA form, the CDR3 reads TGTGCCGGACTAGCGGGCGACTCCTACGAGCAGTACTTC. It yields the protein CAGLAGDSYEQYF.

The chain combines TRBV5-1 with TRBJ2-3; 7 bases are a match to TRBD1. The V and J ends lost 0 bases and 0 bases, in that order; junction bases with no gene match: 10. From germline, CDR1 is SGHRS and CDR2 YFSETQ. The CDR3 sequence is 18 residues long. CDR3 DNA sequence: TGCGCCAGCAGCTTGGCCGTCAGAAGGGGGCCTAGCACAGATACGCAGTATTTT. Translation: CASSLAVRRGPSTDTQYF.

This chain links TRBV27 with TRBJ2-3, with TRBD2 identical over 9 bases. The germline V gene has CDR1 MNHEY and CDR2 SMNVEV (reference sequence). J was trimmed by 3 bases and V by 3 bases; bases with no gene match: 10. CDR3 length: 17 residues. CDR3 protein: CASSFLAGRSGTDTQYF. The CDR3 bases are TGTGCCAGCAGTTTTCTAGCGGGACGGTCGGGAACAGATACGCAGTATTTT.

V and J are TRBV7-3 and TRBJ2-7; 7 nucleotides align to TRBD2. The germline CDR1 and CDR2 sequences are SGHTA and FQGTGA. The CDR3 runs 13 residues. V shed 2 bases and J 5 bases; nucleotides not matched to a gene: 3. The CDR3 sequence is CASSLVGTNEQYF. The CDR3 DNA sequence: TGTGCCAGCAGCTTAGTTGGGACTAACGAGCAGTACTTC.

The chain combines TRBV28 with TRBJ1-5; possibly TRBD1 for D (6 bases). The CDR3 has 13 amino acids. In germline, CDR1 is MDHEN, CDR2 SYDVKM. V shed 6 bases and J shed 4 bases, with 10 bases lying between them. For the CDR3, the DNA is TGTGCCAGCAGGAGGGGGTATAATCAGCCCCAGCATTTT. As protein: CASRRGYNQPQHF.

V is TRBV18 and J is TRBJ1-5; 8 bases line up with TRBD1. This CDR3 contains 14 residues. Germline V gene sequence: CDR1 KGHSH, CDR2 LQKENI. The J segment lost 3 bases and the V segment lost 4 bases, leaving 2 bases of the junction unmatched. The CDR3 nucleotides read TGTGCCAGCTCACAACAGGGGGACAATCAGCCCCAGCATTTT. It codes for CASSQQGDNQPQHF.

The CDR3 nucleotides read TGTGCCAGCAGTCGCGATACTTTGGGGCACGGTGAAGCTTTCTTT. Translating gives CASSRDTLGHGEAFF. The chain recombines TRBV28 with TRBJ1-1; maybe TRBD1 (5 bases). The CDR3 extends over 15 amino acids. The germline V gene has CDR1 MDHEN and CDR2 SYDVKM. Between the trimmed V and J ends, which lost 5 bases and 7 bases, there was a span of 20 bases.

The chain joins TRBV27 to TRBJ2-7; 14 nucleotides match TRBD2. The ends lost 8 bases at V and 4 bases at J; junction bases unmatched: 1. This CDR3 is 13 amino acids long. Germline V lookup: CDR1 MNHEY, CDR2 SMNVEV (reference sequence). The CDR3 DNA reads as TGTGCCAGCGGGACTAGCGGGAGATACGAGCAGTACTTC. Its translation is CASGTSGRYEQYF.

This chain links TRBV28 with TRBJ1-1; weak D call: TRBD1 (6 bases). The CDR3 length is 14 residues. Germline CDR1 reads MDHEN; CDR2 reads SYDVKM. The V gene lost 7 bases and the J gene lost 3 bases, with 15 bases spanning the gap. Here the CDR3 reads CASNREGEYTEAFF. In DNA, the CDR3 is TGTGCCAGCAACAGGGAAGGGGAGTACACTGAAGCTTTCTTT.

CDR3 sequence reads: CASTTGNEKLFF. The CDR3 DNA reads as TGTGCCAGCACGACAGGGAATGAAAAACTGTTTTTT. This chain links TRBV28 with TRBJ1-4; 7 bases align to TRBD1. Trimming at V came to 7 bases and at J to 5 bases, leaving 1 base not matched to a gene. The CDR3 extends over 12 amino acids. Germline V lookup: CDR1 MDHEN, CDR2 SYDVKM.

The sample holds one count of this clone. The chain is built from TRBV27 and TRBJ1-1; TRBD1 might be the D (6 bases). V lost 6 bases to trimming and J lost 5 bases, with 13 bases between them. Germline V gene sequence: CDR1 MNHEY, CDR2 SMNVEV (reference sequence). The CDR3 loop spans 13 amino acids. Written as DNA, the CDR3 is TGTGCCAGCAGCACCTACAGGGAAACTGAAGCTTTCTTT. This sequence encodes CASSTYRETEAFF.

The chain uses TRBV5-1 and TRBJ1-4; TRBD1 might be the D (5 bases). The CDR3 runs 15 residues. The germline gives CDR1 SGHRS, CDR2 YFSETQ. V lost 0 bases and J lost 2, with 8 bases in between. CDR3 in amino acids: CASSLEGSTNEKLFF. The CDR3 bases are TGCGCCAGCAGCTTGGAGGGGTCCACTAATGAAAAACTGTTTTTT.

This chain joins TRBV4-3 and TRBJ2-1, with 9 bases that match TRBD2. The CDR3 length is 15 residues. After removal of 0 bases from V and 7 bases from J, the junction contained 4 bases not matched to a gene. Germline V gene data show CDR1 as LGHNA and CDR2 as YSLEER. This CDR3 reads CASSQDLLAGNEQFF. DNA of the CDR3: TGCGCCAGCAGCCAAGATCTACTAGCGGGTAATGAGCAGTTCTTC.

The chain uses TRBV2 and TRBJ2-1; a possible D gene is TRBD1 (5 bases). The V gene's germline CDR1 is SNHLY and CDR2 FYNNEI. This CDR3 is 15 amino acids long. Trimming pared 3 bases from V and 3 bases from J, leaving 12 bases between. The CDR3 region is CASSDVQTDYNEQFF. The CDR3 region has the DNA TGTGCCAGCAGTGACGTTCAGACAGACTACAATGAGCAGTTCTTC.

In this sample, this clone turned up once. The chain has TRBV19 and TRBJ2-4; D perhaps matches TRBD2 (6 bases). Germline V gene sequence: CDR1 LNHDA, CDR2 SQIVND (reference sequence). Trimming took off 3 bases at V and 0 bases at J, with 12 bases between the two ends. CDR3 length: 16 amino acids. CDR3 nucleotide sequence: TGTGCCAGTAGTATTATCGGGAGTACAGCCAAAAACATTCAGTACTTC. Translation gives CASSIIGSTAKNIQYF.

V gene TRBV18 combines with J gene TRBJ2-2; D is possibly TRBD2 (5 bases). CDR1 is KGHSH and CDR2 is LQKENI in the germline V gene. This CDR3 is 15 amino acids long. V gave up 9 bases and J gave up 5 bases, with 19 bases separating them. This chain's CDR3 is CASTGIGPGTGELFF. The CDR3, as DNA: TGTGCCAGTACCGGGATCGGGCCGGGAACCGGGGAGCTGTTTTTT.

This chain connects TRBV5-1 to TRBJ1-4, with TRBD1 matching over 7 bases. Germline loops: CDR1 SGHRS, CDR2 YFSETQ. J was trimmed by 8 bases and V by 4 bases; bases with no gene match: 8. CDR3 size: 14 residues. As DNA, the CDR3 is TGCGCCAGCAGCGTTACAGGGGCGGGGGAAAAACTGTTTTTT. It translates to CASSVTGAGEKLFF.

This chain links TRBV7-9 with TRBJ1-1, with unresolved D. CDR3 length: 13 amino acids. V lost 1 base and J 5 bases, leaving 8 bases between the germline ends. CDR1 and CDR2 from the germline V gene are SEHNR and FQNEAQ (reference sequence). The DNA for the CDR3 is TGTGCCAGCAGCTTAGGGGGAGATACTGAAGCTTTCTTT. Protein product: CASSLGGDTEAFF.

V is TRBV11-1 and J is TRBJ2-3; D possibly corresponds to TRBD2 (6 bases). Germline CDR1 SGHAT, CDR2 FQDESV (reference sequence). The CDR3 runs to 16 residues. V lost 4 bases, J lost 2 bases, and 16 bases lay in between. CDR3 sequence: CASSWRGPPPTDTQYF. As DNA, the CDR3 is TGTGCCAGCAGCTGGAGGGGACCCCCACCCACAGATACGCAGTATTTT.

The rearrangement uses TRBV15 and TRBJ1-6, with D perhaps matching TRBD1 (6 bases). Deletions cut 5 bases from V and 10 bases from J, with 12 bases between. There are 13 residues in the CDR3. CDR1 is LNHNV and CDR2 is YYDKDF in the germline V gene (reference sequence). This CDR3 reads CATSSTGRSPLHF. The DNA of the CDR3 is TGTGCCACCAGCTCGACAGGCCGGTCACCCCTCCACTTT.

This clone has only one observation. The chain couples TRBV5-6 to TRBJ1-6; TRBD1 might be the D (6 bases). Germline lookup yields CDR1 SGHDT and CDR2 YYEEEE. V was trimmed by 2 bases and J by 9 bases, leaving 21 bases between them. This CDR3 region has 17 residues. CDR3 in amino acids: CASSLGDISGWSSPLHF. The CDR3 bases are TGTGCCAGCAGCTTAGGGGACATCTCAGGGTGGTCTTCACCCCTCCACTTT. Variable domain in full (rest from reference TRBV5-6 and TRBJ1-6): DAGVTQSPTHLIKTRGQQVTLRCSPKSGHDTVSWYQQALGQGPQFIFQYYEEEERQRGNFPDRFSGHQFPNYSSELNVNALLLGDSALYLCASSLGDISGWSSPLHFGNGTRLTVT.

The rearrangement links TRBV14 to TRBJ2-7; the match to TRBD1 covers 9 bases. The CDR3 runs 15 residues. V shed 3 bases and J 4 bases; nucleotides not matched to a gene: 7. Looked up from germline, CDR1 is SGHDN and CDR2 is FVKESK. CDR3 amino acids: CASSHLLTGGYEQYF. DNA of the CDR3: TGTGCCAGCAGCCACTTGTTGACAGGGGGATACGAGCAGTACTTC.

V is TRBV2 and J is TRBJ2-7, with TRBD1 identical over 7 bases. Germline-derived CDR1 and CDR2 are SNHLY and FYNNEI. V was clipped by 6 bases and J by 0 bases; unmatched bases: 2. The CDR3 has 13 amino acids. The CDR3 loop reads CASRRDSSYEQYF. In DNA, the CDR3 is TGTGCCAGCAGACGGGACAGCTCCTACGAGCAGTACTTC.